One T cell receptor (beta chain) is described in this entry. Trimming removed 8 bases from V and 4 bases from J; junction bases left unmatched: 5. The germline V gene has CDR1 SEHNR and CDR2 FQNEAQ (reference sequence). The CDR3 sequence is 14 residues long. The unsorted samples had some 83 million PBMCs used for genomic DNA. The data were obtained in a study of shared clonotypes between healthy human individuals. Study background: Aged between 18 and 49, the donors were two women and three men.

Each cell subset's genomic DNA was divided evenly among several immunoSEQ plates. PCR replicates from unsorted PBMC used 250 to 300 ng DNA, and this amount was roughly 32,000 T cell genomes. Produced via immunoSEQ multiplex PCR; TCRdb's table is partial and in-frame only. The sample holds roughly 480,000 clones, around 80% seen once. What was sequenced was PBMCs. This TCR was recovered from a woman aged 40 to 50 in good health. Some clones in this sample may be carry-over from other donors' samples. The genes are TRBV7-9 and TRBJ2-1, with TRBD2 identical over 10 bases. The CDR3 bases are TGTGCCAGCGAGAGCGGGAGGGATTACAATGAGCAGTTCTTC. This gives the protein CASESGRDYNEQFF. The full variable domain, completed using reference TRBV7-9 and TRBJ2-1, is DTGVSQNPRHKITKRGQNVTFRCDPISEHNRLYWYRQTLGQGPEFLTYFQNEAQLEKSRLLSDRFSAERPKGSFSTLEIQRTEQGDSAMYLCASESGRDYNEQFFGPGTRLTVL.